The 9 T cell receptor beta chains reported below all come from one sample, sequenced in a study of T cell responses to AZD1222 COVID-19 vaccine. The table came from immunoSEQ multiplex PCR; TCRdb's copy has only in-frame clones and leaves some out. Of approximately 140,000 clones listed, around 90% are singletons. This material consisted of peripheral blood, taken 28 days after the second AZD1222 dose. Every receptor here comes from an adult who received the AZD1222 COVID-19 vaccine.

The genes are TRBV13 and TRBJ1-6, with D possibly being TRBD1 (5 bases). Germline V gene data show CDR1 as PRHDT and CDR2 as FYEKMQ (reference sequence). This CDR3 spans 16 amino acids. Trimming took off 5 bases at V and 4 bases at J, with 15 bases between the two ends. The DNA of the CDR3 is TGTGCCAGCAGCCGACAGCGTAACGTTTATAATTCACCCCTCCACTTT. Protein: CASSRQRNVYNSPLHF.

A few counts support this clone. The chain joins TRBV6-5 to TRBJ2-2, with 8 positions matching TRBD1. Trimming cost V 11 bases and J 5 bases; bases outside gene matches: 7. Germline V CDR1 and CDR2: MNHEY, SVGAGI. This CDR3 spans 13 amino acids. The CDR3 loop reads CAATRTGTGELFF. CDR3 sequence (DNA): TGTGCCGCCACCCGGACAGGGACCGGGGAGCTGTTTTTT.

V and J are TRBV7-2 and TRBJ1-4; the D gene is possibly TRBD1 (6 bases). The V and J ends lost 6 bases and 4 bases respectively, with 12 bases between them. The CDR3 runs to 14 residues. Germline V gives CDR1 SGHTA, CDR2 FQGNSA. The CDR3 sequence is CASRYRDGNEKLFF. The CDR3 nucleotides read TGTGCCAGCAGATACAGGGATGGTAATGAAAAACTGTTTTTT.

The rearrangement links TRBV7-9 to TRBJ1-1; D gene unclear. CDR1 SEHNR and CDR2 FQNEAQ come from the germline V gene (reference sequence). V lost 2 bases and J 1 base, leaving 8 bases between the germline ends. CDR3 length: 14 amino acids. CDR3 bases: TGTGCCAGCAGCTTATTCGCAGCGAACACTGAAGCTTTCTTT. Translated: CASSLFAANTEAFF.

This chain links TRBV12-3 or TRBV12-4 with TRBJ2-1; D is unresolved. Trimming removed 6 bases from V and 7 bases from J, with 7 bases in between. The CDR3 is 11 residues long. The CDR3 region is CASRVRNEQFF. CDR3 coding DNA: TGTGCCAGCAGGGTACGAAATGAGCAGTTCTTC.

V is TRBV11-2 and J is TRBJ2-2, with 10 nucleotides matching TRBD2. The CDR3 has 17 residues. The V gene's germline CDR1 is SGHAT and CDR2 FQNNGV. Trimming cost V 2 bases and J 1 base; bases outside gene matches: 4. The CDR3 sequence is CASSLRTSGMNTGELFF. DNA for the CDR3: TGTGCCAGCAGCTTACGTACTAGCGGGATGAACACCGGGGAGCTGTTTTTT.

The CDR3 is CASSLRVRDPPGLAGYEQYF. The CDR3 nucleotides are TGTGCCAGCAGTCTCCGGGTCAGGGACCCACCGGGACTAGCGGGGTACGAGCAGTACTTC. The V and J genes are TRBV27 and TRBJ2-7; the match to TRBD2 covers 13 bases. CDR1 is MNHEY, CDR2 SMNVEV, per germline (reference sequence). V lost 5 bases and J lost 4; bases outside the gene matches: 20. The CDR3 consists of 20 residues.

This clone was seen a single time. This chain connects TRBV7-2 to TRBJ1-2; D is undetermined. V was trimmed by 1 base and J by 4 bases, leaving 7 bases between them. The CDR3 length is 13 residues. Germline V lookup: CDR1 SGHTA, CDR2 FQGNSA. DNA for the CDR3: TGTGCCAGCAGCTTAGACAGTACCTATGGCTACACCTTC. Translation gives CASSLDSTYGYTF.

The chain's CDR3 is CASIEVGFGMGNTEAFF. The CDR3 DNA follows: TGTGCCAGCATCGAGGTAGGGTTCGGCATGGGGAACACTGAAGCTTTCTTT. V usage is TRBV2 and J usage is TRBJ1-1; D gene ambiguous. The CDR3 runs 17 residues. V dropped 7 bases and J dropped 1 base, with 22 bases sitting between them. In germline, CDR1 is SNHLY, CDR2 FYNNEI.